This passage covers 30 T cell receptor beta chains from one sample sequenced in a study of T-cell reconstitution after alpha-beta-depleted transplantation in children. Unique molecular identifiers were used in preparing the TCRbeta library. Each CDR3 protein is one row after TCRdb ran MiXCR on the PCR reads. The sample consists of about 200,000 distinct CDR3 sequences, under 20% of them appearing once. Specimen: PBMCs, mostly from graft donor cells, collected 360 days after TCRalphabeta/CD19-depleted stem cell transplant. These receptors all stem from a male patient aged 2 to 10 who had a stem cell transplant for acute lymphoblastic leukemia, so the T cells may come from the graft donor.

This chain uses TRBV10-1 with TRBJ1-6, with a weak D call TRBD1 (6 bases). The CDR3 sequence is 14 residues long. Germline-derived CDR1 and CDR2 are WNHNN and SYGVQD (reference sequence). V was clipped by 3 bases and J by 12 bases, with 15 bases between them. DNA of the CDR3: TGCGCCAGCAGTGACGGCAGGGGAGGTCAACCCCTCCACTTT. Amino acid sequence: CASSDGRGGQPLHF.

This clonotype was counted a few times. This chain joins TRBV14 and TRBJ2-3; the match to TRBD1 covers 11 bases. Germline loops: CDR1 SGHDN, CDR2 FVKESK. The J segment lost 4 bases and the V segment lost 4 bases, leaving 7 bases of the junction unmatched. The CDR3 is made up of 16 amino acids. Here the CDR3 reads CASSLRTGGRSDTQYF. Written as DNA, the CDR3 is TGTGCCAGCAGCCTGCGGACAGGGGGCCGGTCAGATACGCAGTATTTT. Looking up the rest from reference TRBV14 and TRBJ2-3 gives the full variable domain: EAGVTQFPSHSVIEKGQTVTLRCDPISGHDNLYWYRRVMGKEIKFLLHFVKESKQDESGMPNNRFLAERTGGTYSTLKVQPAELEDSGVYFCASSLRTGGRSDTQYFGPGTRLTVL.

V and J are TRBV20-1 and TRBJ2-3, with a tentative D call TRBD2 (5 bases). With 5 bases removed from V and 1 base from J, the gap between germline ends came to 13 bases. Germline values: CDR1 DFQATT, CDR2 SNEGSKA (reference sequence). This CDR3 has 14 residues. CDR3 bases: TGCAGTGCTCAGTCCGGGGAAGGCACAGATACGCAGTATTTT. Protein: CSAQSGEGTDTQYF.

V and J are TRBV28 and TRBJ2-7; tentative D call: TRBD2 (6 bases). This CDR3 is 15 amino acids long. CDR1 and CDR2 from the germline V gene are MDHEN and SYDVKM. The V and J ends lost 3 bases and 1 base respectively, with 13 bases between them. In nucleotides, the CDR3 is TGTGCCAGCAGTTTTTCGGGGGTGGGATCCTACGAGCAGTACTTC. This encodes CASSFSGVGSYEQYF.

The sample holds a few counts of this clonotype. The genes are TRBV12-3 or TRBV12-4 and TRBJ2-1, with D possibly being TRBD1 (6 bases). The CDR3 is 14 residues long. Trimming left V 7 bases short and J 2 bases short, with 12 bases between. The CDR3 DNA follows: TGTGCCAGCAATCTACAGGGTACCTACAATGAGCAGTTCTTC. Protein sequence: CASNLQGTYNEQFF.

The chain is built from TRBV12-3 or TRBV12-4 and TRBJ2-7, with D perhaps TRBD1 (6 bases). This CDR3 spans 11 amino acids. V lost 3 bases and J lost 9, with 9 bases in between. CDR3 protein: CASSFRDTQYF. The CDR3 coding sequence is TGTGCCAGCAGTTTCCGGGACACGCAGTACTTC.

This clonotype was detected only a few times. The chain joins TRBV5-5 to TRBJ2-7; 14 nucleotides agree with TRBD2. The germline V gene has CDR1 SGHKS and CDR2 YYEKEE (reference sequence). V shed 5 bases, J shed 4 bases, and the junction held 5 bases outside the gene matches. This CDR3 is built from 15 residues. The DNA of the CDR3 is TGTGCCAGCAGTGGGGGACTAGCGGGAGTGTACGAGCAGTACTTC. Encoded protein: CASSGGLAGVYEQYF.

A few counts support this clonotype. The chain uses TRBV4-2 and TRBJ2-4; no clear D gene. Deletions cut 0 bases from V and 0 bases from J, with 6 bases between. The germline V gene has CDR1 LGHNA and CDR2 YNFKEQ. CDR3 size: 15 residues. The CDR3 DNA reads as TGTGCCAGCAGCCAAGAAGAACTAGCCAAAAACATTCAGTACTTC. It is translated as CASSQEELAKNIQYF.

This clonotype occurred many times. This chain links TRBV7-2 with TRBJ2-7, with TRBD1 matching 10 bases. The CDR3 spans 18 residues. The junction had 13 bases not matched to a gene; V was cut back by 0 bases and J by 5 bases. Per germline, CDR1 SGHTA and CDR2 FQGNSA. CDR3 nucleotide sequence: TGTGCCAGCAGCTTAGCCCTCCGGGGACAGGGGATGTTCAACGAGCAGTACTTC. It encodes CASSLALRGQGMFNEQYF.

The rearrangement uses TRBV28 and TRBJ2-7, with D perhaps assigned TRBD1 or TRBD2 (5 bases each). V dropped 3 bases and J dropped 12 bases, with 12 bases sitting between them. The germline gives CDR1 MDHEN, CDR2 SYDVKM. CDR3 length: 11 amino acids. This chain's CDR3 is CASSFRDQGYF. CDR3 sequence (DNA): TGTGCCAGCAGTTTCCGGGACCAGGGGTACTTC.

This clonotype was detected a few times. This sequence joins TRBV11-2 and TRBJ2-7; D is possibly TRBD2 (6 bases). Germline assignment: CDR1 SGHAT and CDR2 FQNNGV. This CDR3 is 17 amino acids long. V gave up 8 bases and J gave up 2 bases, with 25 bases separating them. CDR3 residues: CASGLPLGISGAYEQYF. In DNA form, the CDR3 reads TGTGCCAGCGGATTACCCCTCGGAATATCGGGGGCCTACGAGCAGTACTTC.

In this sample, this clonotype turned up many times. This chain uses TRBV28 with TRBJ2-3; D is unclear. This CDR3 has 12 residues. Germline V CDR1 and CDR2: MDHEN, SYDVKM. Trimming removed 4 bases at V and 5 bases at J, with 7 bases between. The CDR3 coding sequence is TGTGCCAGCAGTTCCTTAATAGATACGCAGTATTTT. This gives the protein CASSSLIDTQYF.

The CDR3 DNA sequence: TGCAGTGCTAGAGGGAGAGGCTCTGACACCGGGGAGCTGTTTTTT. It codes for CSARGRGSDTGELFF. This chain joins TRBV20-1 and TRBJ2-2; D gene uncertain. The CDR3 is 15 residues long. Germline V gene sequence: CDR1 DFQATT, CDR2 SNEGSKA (reference sequence). The V and J ends lost 1 base and 3 bases respectively, with 12 bases between them.

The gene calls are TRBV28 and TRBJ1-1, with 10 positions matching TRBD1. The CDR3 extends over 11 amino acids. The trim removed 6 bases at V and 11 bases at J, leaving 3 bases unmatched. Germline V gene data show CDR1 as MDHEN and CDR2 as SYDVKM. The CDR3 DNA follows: TGTGCCAGCAGGGGACAGGGGTGGGCTTTCTTT. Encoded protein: CASRGQGWAFF.

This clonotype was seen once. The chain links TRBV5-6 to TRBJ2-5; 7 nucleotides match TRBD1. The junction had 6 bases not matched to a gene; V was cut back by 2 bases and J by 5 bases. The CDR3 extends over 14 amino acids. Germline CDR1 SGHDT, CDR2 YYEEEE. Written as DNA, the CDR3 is TGTGCCAGCAGCTTAAAGGGGGCGCGGGAGACCCAGTACTTC. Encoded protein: CASSLKGARETQYF.

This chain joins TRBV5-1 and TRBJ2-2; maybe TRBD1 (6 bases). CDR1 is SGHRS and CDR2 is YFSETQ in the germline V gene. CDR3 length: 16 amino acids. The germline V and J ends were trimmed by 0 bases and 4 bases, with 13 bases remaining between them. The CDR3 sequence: CASSLEAGVITGELFF. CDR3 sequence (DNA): TGCGCCAGCAGCTTGGAAGCAGGGGTCATCACCGGGGAGCTGTTTTTT.

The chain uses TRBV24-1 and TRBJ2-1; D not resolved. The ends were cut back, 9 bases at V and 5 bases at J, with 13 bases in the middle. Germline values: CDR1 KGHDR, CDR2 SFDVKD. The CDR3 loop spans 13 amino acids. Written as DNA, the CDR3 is TGTGCCACCGGGTGGGCCTGGAACAATGAGCAGTTCTTC. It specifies CATGWAWNNEQFF.

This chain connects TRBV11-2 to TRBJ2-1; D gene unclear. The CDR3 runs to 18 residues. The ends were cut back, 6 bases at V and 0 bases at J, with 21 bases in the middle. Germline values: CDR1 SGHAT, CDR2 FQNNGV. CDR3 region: CASSHARSRGDSYNEQFF. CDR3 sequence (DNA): TGTGCCAGCAGTCACGCCCGATCCCGCGGAGACTCCTACAATGAGCAGTTCTTC.

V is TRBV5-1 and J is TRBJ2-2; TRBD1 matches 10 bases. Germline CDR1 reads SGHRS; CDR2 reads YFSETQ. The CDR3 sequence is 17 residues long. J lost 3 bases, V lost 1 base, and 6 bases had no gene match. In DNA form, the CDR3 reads TGCGCCAGCAGCTTGCCTCGGACAGGGGGTGACACCGGGGAGCTGTTTTTT. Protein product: CASSLPRTGGDTGELFF.

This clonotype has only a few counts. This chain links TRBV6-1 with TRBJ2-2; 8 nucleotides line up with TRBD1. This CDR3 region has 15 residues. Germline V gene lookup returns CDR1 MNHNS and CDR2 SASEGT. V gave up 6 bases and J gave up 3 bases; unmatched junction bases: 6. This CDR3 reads CASRRGQDYTGELFF. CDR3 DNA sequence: TGTGCCAGCAGAAGGGGACAGGATTACACCGGGGAGCTGTTTTTT.

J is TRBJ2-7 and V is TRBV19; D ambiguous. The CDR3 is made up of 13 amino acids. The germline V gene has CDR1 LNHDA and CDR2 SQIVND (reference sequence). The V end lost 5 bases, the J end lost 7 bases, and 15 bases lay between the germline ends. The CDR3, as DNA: TGTGCCAGTAGTGAGGCGGTAAGCCGGGAGCAGTACTTC. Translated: CASSEAVSREQYF.

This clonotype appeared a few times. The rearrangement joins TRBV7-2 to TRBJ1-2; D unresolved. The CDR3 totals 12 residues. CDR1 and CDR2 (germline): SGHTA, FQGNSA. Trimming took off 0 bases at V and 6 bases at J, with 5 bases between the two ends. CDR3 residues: CASSLAADGYTF. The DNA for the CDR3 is TGTGCCAGCAGCTTAGCGGCGGATGGCTACACCTTC.

The CDR3 loop is CASSFLGSTGTYNEQFF. The CDR3 DNA is TGCGCCAGCAGCTTTTTAGGTTCAACGGGAACATACAATGAGCAGTTCTTC. The rearrangement links TRBV5-1 to TRBJ2-1; D possibly corresponds to TRBD2 (5 bases). The CDR3 spans 17 residues. The V end was cut by 2 bases, the J end by 4 bases, with 19 bases between. Germline V lookup: CDR1 SGHRS, CDR2 YFSETQ.

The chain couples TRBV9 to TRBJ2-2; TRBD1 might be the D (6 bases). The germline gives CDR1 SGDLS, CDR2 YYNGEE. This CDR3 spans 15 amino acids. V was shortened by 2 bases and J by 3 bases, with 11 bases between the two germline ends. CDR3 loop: CASSVAGVHTGELFF. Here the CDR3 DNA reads TGTGCCAGCAGCGTCGCAGGGGTACACACCGGGGAGCTGTTTTTT.

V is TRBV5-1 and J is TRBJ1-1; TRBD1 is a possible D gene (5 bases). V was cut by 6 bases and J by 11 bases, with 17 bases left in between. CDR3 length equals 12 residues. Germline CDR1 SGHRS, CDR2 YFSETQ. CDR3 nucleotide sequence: TGCGCCAGCAATCTAGGGGACTCAGAGGCTTTCTTT. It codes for CASNLGDSEAFF.

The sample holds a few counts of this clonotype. The chain's CDR3 is CASSPRGATQETQYF. CDR3 coding DNA: TGTGCCAGCAGCCCCCGGGGTGCAACCCAAGAGACCCAGTACTTC. This sequence joins TRBV7-2 and TRBJ2-5, with TRBD2 as a possible D gene (5 bases). The germline CDR1 and CDR2 sequences are SGHTA and FQGNSA. The CDR3 sequence is 15 residues long. The V gene lost 5 bases and the J gene lost 1 base, with 14 bases spanning the gap.

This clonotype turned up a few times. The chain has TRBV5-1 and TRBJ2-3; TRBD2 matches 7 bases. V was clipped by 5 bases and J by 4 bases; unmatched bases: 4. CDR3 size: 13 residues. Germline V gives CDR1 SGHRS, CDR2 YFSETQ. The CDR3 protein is CASSGLGADTQYF. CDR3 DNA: TGCGCCAGCAGTGGACTAGGAGCAGATACGCAGTATTTT.

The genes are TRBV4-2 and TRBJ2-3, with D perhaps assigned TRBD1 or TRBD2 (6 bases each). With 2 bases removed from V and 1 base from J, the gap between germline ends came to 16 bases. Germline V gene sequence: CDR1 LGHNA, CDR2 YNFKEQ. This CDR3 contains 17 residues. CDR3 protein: CASSQPGEGEGTDTQYF. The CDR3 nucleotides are TGTGCCAGCAGCCAACCCGGAGAGGGGGAGGGCACAGATACGCAGTATTTT.

The CDR3, as DNA: TGTGCCAGCAGCTTGGAGTTGACCAAGCAGTACTTC. Translation gives CASSLELTKQYF. The chain recombines TRBV5-5 with TRBJ2-7, with D hard to call. Germline assignment: CDR1 SGHKS and CDR2 YYEKEE (reference sequence). The CDR3 is made up of 12 amino acids. The ends were cut back, 0 bases at V and 8 bases at J, with 9 bases in the middle.

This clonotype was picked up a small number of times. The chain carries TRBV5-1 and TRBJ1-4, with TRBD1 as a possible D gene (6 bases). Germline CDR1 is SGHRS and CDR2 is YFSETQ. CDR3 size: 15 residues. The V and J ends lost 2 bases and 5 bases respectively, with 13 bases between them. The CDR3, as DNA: TGCGCCAGCAGCTTCCGGGACATGGGGAATGAAAAACTGTTTTTT. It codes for CASSFRDMGNEKLFF.